This entry lists 23 T cell receptor beta chains sequenced from one sample in a study of T cells after yellow fever vaccination. TCRdb fed the 5' RACE reads into MiXCR, producing one record per CDR3 protein. The data hold some 220,000 distinct CDR3 sequences, with 3.2% observed a single time. The sequences come from CD4+ T cells sorted from PBMCs, collected 10 days after the yellow fever booster vaccination. These TCRs come from a young man who received the YFV17D yellow fever vaccine.

This clonotype has ten or more counts. The chain recombines TRBV7-2 with TRBJ2-3; D not certain. Trimming took 3 bases from V and 4 from J, leaving 8 bases between them. This CDR3 has 13 amino acids. Germline V gene sequence: CDR1 SGHTA, CDR2 FQGNSA. DNA for the CDR3: TGTGCCAGCAGCTTCAGGTTCCCAGATACGCAGTATTTT. It encodes CASSFRFPDTQYF.

This clonotype has a handful of counts. This chain uses TRBV5-1 with TRBJ2-1; the D gene is possibly TRBD2 (7 bases). Trimming removed 10 bases at V and 2 bases at J, with 16 bases between. The CDR3 is 14 amino acids. Germline CDR1 is SGHRS and CDR2 is YFSETQ. CDR3 DNA sequence: TGCGCCTCCCGAGGGGGGGGGGCCTACAATGAGCAGTTCTTC. Protein: CASRGGGAYNEQFF.

The sample holds a few counts of this clonotype. The chain is built from TRBV20-1 and TRBJ2-5; 8 nucleotides agree with TRBD2. Germline assignment: CDR1 DFQATT and CDR2 SNEGSKA (reference sequence). Trimming removed 6 bases from V and 5 bases from J; junction bases left unmatched: 8. The CDR3 covers 13 residues. CDR3 residues: CSASGGPEETQYF. DNA for the CDR3: TGCAGTGCCTCGGGGGGGCCAGAGGAGACCCAGTACTTC.

This clonotype was observed a few times. The CDR3 spells CASSPVLSGIPGGDEQFF. CDR3 bases: TGTGCCAGCAGCCCGGTCCTTAGCGGTATCCCAGGGGGGGATGAGCAGTTCTTC. The chain links TRBV5-4 to TRBJ2-1; either TRBD1 or TRBD2 may supply D (7 bases each). Germline lookup yields CDR1 SGHNT and CDR2 YYREEE (reference sequence). This CDR3 has 18 amino acids. V was pared by 4 bases and J by 8 bases, with 28 bases between.

This clonotype was seen repeatedly, ten times or more. The J gene is TRBJ2-2, the V gene TRBV12-3 or TRBV12-4; D ambiguous. With 10 bases removed from V and 5 bases from J, the gap between germline ends came to 11 bases. The CDR3 has 12 residues. CDR3 sequence: CATPTRTGELFF. CDR3 DNA: TGTGCCACCCCGACTCGGACCGGGGAGCTGTTTTTT.

The rearrangement joins TRBV11-2 to TRBJ2-2; 8 positions match TRBD1. The length of the CDR3 is 15 residues. V shed 1 base and J 5 bases; nucleotides not matched to a gene: 3. Germline V CDR1 and CDR2: SGHAT, FQNNGV. The CDR3: CASSLAYRGTGELFF. The CDR3 DNA reads TGTGCCAGCAGCTTAGCCTACAGGGGGACCGGGGAGCTGTTTTTT.

The rearrangement links TRBV4-2 to TRBJ1-5; TRBD1 might be the D (5 bases). This CDR3 is built from 16 residues. Germline CDR1 LGHNA, CDR2 YNFKEQ. Trimming pared 0 bases from V and 0 bases from J, leaving 9 bases between. The CDR3 protein is CASSQDQGGSNQPQHF. In DNA, the CDR3 is TGTGCCAGCAGCCAAGACCAGGGTGGTAGCAATCAGCCCCAGCATTTT.

This clonotype has ten or more counts. The rearrangement links TRBV10-3 to TRBJ1-2, with TRBD1 identical over 7 bases. The V gene's germline CDR1 is ENHRY and CDR2 SYGVKD. V lost 3 bases, J lost 7 bases, and 11 bases stayed unmatched. The CDR3 loop spans 15 amino acids. CDR3 residues: CAISDRSTGESGYTF. DNA for the CDR3: TGTGCCATCAGTGACCGTTCTACAGGGGAAAGTGGCTACACCTTC.

This clonotype was recorded at least ten times. The chain is built from TRBV18 and TRBJ2-7; perhaps TRBD2 as D (5 bases). V was shortened by 2 bases and J by 5 bases, with 13 bases between the two germline ends. The CDR3 spans 14 residues. CDR1 KGHSH and CDR2 LQKENI come from the germline V gene. CDR3 amino acids: CASSPSHTRDEQYF. In DNA, the CDR3 is TGTGCCAGCTCACCATCACACACGCGGGACGAGCAGTACTTC.

This clonotype occurred many times. CDR3 protein: CASSLDSARAGAEQYF. As DNA, the CDR3 is TGTGCCAGCAGCTTGGATTCCGCGAGGGCCGGGGCCGAGCAGTACTTC. The J gene is TRBJ2-7, the V gene TRBV5-4, with D possibly called TRBD1 or TRBD2 (5 bases each). V was pared by 0 bases and J by 6 bases, with 19 bases between. In germline, CDR1 is SGHNT, CDR2 YYREEE (reference sequence). The length of the CDR3 is 16 residues.

This clonotype has more than one count but fewer than ten. The chain links TRBV6-2 or TRBV6-3 to TRBJ2-5, with a possible D match to TRBD1 (6 bases). The V and J ends lost 2 bases and 4 bases respectively, with 17 bases between them. The germline V gene encodes CDR1 MNHEY and CDR2 SVGEGT. This CDR3 has 16 amino acids. The CDR3 coding sequence is TGTGCCAGCAGTTACGGGATAGTCACAGGGAGAGAGACCCAGTACTTC. Its protein product is CASSYGIVTGRETQYF.

The chain uses TRBV28 and TRBJ2-7; D not certain. V lost 4 bases, J lost 2 bases, and 6 bases lay in between. Germline values: CDR1 MDHEN, CDR2 SYDVKM. The CDR3 totals 12 residues. The CDR3 DNA is TGTGCCAGCAGTTCCCGGACCTACGAGCAGTACGTC. Its protein product is CASSSRTYEQYV.

This clonotype was observed a handful of times. The chain carries TRBV28 and TRBJ1-2; possibly TRBD1 for D (6 bases). V was clipped by 3 bases and J by 3 bases, with 14 bases between them. The CDR3 contains 15 residues. The germline V gene encodes CDR1 MDHEN and CDR2 SYDVKM. In DNA, the CDR3 is TGTGCCAGCAGTTTGGGGGCAGGCCGCGACTATGGCTACACCTTC. It translates to CASSLGAGRDYGYTF.

The chain links TRBV9 to TRBJ1-1; D is uncertain. The CDR3 loop spans 13 amino acids. Germline assignment: CDR1 SGDLS and CDR2 YYNGEE. Trimming stripped 3 bases from V and 9 bases from J, with 15 bases between. DNA of the CDR3: TGTGCCAGCAGCGCCGAAGGAGGGAGAAAAGCTTTCTTT. Its protein product is CASSAEGGRKAFF.

This clonotype was recorded many times. V usage is TRBV4-3 and J usage is TRBJ2-5; D remains unclear. Trimming took 2 bases from V and 10 from J, leaving 14 bases between them. The germline V gene has CDR1 LGHNA and CDR2 YSLEER. The CDR3 loop spans 13 amino acids. The CDR3 reads CASSQSGQSIQYF. CDR3 nucleotide sequence: TGCGCCAGCAGCCAATCGGGCCAAAGTATCCAGTACTTC.

This clonotype appeared many times. In DNA, the CDR3 is TGCGCCAGCAGCCGAGGGGGGATAATCCTCTCTGGAAACACCATATATTTT. Its protein is CASSRGGIILSGNTIYF. The V and J genes are TRBV4-1 and TRBJ1-3; tentative D call: TRBD1 (6 bases). Trimming left V 4 bases short and J 0 bases short, with 16 bases between. The CDR3 sequence is 17 residues long. The germline V gene encodes CDR1 MGHRA and CDR2 YSYEKL.

The rearrangement joins TRBV20-1 to TRBJ2-2, with no clear D. The CDR3 totals 16 residues. V was pared by 0 bases and J by 6 bases, with 17 bases between. Germline lookup yields CDR1 DFQATT and CDR2 SNEGSKA (reference sequence). In nucleotides, the CDR3 is TGCAGTGCTAGAGATCGAAGCCACGGTCTGTCCGGGGAGCTGTTTTTT. Translation: CSARDRSHGLSGELFF.

This clonotype occurred a few times. The gene calls are TRBV20-1 and TRBJ1-3; TRBD1 matches 10 bases. The CDR3 covers 13 residues. Germline lookup yields CDR1 DFQATT and CDR2 SNEGSKA (reference sequence). The CDR3 is CRPGQGAGNTIYF. CDR3 sequence (DNA): TGCAGGCCAGGACAGGGGGCTGGAAACACCATATATTTT.

This clonotype has at least ten counts. The rearrangement links TRBV20-1 to TRBJ1-2, with D possibly matching TRBD1 (5 bases). This CDR3 has 13 residues. V lost 6 bases and J 1 base, leaving 12 bases between the germline ends. Germline V CDR1 and CDR2: DFQATT, SNEGSKA (reference sequence). The chain's CDR3 is CSASRELNYGYTF. The DNA of the CDR3 is TGCAGTGCCTCCAGGGAACTTAACTATGGCTACACCTTC.

This clonotype was found a few times. This chain connects TRBV2 to TRBJ1-2, with D possibly TRBD1 on 6 matching bases. This CDR3 has 13 residues. Per the germline V gene, CDR1 is SNHLY and CDR2 is FYNNEI. V lost 7 bases, J lost 2 bases, and 11 bases lay in between. The CDR3 is CASTGEENYGYTF. DNA of the CDR3: TGTGCCAGCACAGGGGAAGAGAACTATGGCTACACCTTC. The full variable domain, rest sourced from reference TRBV2 and TRBJ1-2, is EPEVTQTPSHQVTQMGQEVILRCVPISNHLYFYWYRQILGQKVEFLVSFYNNEISEKSEIFDDQFSVERPDGSNFTLKIRSTKLEDSAMYFCASTGEENYGYTFGSGTRLTVV.

This rearrangement joins TRBV20-1 to TRBJ2-7; 9 positions agree with TRBD2. Unmatched junction bases numbered 14, after V lost 7 bases and J lost 4 bases. Germline CDR1 DFQATT, CDR2 SNEGSKA (reference sequence). This CDR3 comprises 15 residues. This CDR3 reads CSVDVRRGGRYEQYF. CDR3 coding DNA: TGCAGTGTTGACGTGCGGCGGGGGGGTCGGTACGAGCAGTACTTC.

This clonotype was detected ten times or more. The rearrangement links TRBV7-9 to TRBJ1-2; D is uncertain. Looked up from germline, CDR1 is SEHNR and CDR2 is FQNEAQ (reference sequence). The CDR3 loop spans 14 amino acids. V lost 4 bases to trimming and J lost 2 bases, with 11 bases between them. CDR3 DNA sequence: TGTGCCAGCAGCTCGGGGAGAGCCAACTATGGCTACACCTTC. This codes for CASSSGRANYGYTF. Using reference TRBV7-9 and TRBJ1-2 for the parts outside the CDR3, the full variable domain is DTGVSQNPRHKITKRGQNVTFRCDPISEHNRLYWYRQTLGQGPEFLTYFQNEAQLEKSRLLSDRFSAERPKGSFSTLEIQRTEQGDSAMYLCASSSGRANYGYTFGSGTRLTVV.

The sample holds many counts of this clonotype. The CDR3 sequence: CASRASGGSQETQYF. The CDR3 DNA reads as TGTGCCAGCAGGGCTAGCGGGGGCTCCCAAGAGACCCAGTACTTC. V is TRBV28 and J is TRBJ2-5, with 10 bases lining up with TRBD2. The CDR3 spans 15 residues. Germline CDR1 MDHEN, CDR2 SYDVKM. V was clipped by 6 bases and J by 1 base; unmatched bases: 5. Full variable domain (outside the CDR3, taken from reference TRBV28 and TRBJ2-5): DVKVTQSSRYLVKRTGEKVFLECVQDMDHENMFWYRQDPGLGLRLIYFSYDVKMKEKGDIPEGYSVSREKKERFSLILESASTNQTSMYLCASRASGGSQETQYFGPGTRLLVL.